Following are 24 T cell receptor beta chains from one sample sequenced in a study of CD8 T cells in Susac syndrome. Random hexamers were used to reverse transcribe an amount of roughly 0.5 to 1 ug RNA. TCRdb reprocessed the immunoSEQ multiplex PCR reads via MiXCR and lists one record per CDR3 protein. The table shows approximately 300,000 distinct CDR3 sequences, with approximately 85% occurring only once. Material: CD8+ T cells from PBMCs. These receptors came from a human donor with multiple sclerosis.

The gene calls are TRBV4-3 and TRBJ1-1; no clear D. Trimming pared 1 base from V and 10 bases from J, leaving 10 bases between. CDR3 length: 12 amino acids. The germline gives CDR1 LGHNA, CDR2 YSLEER. The DNA for the CDR3 is TGCGCCAGCAGCCAAGCTTCATCGGGAGCTTTCTTT. Translated: CASSQASSGAFF.

The V call is TRBV7-2, the J call TRBJ1-2, with D maybe TRBD1 (6 bases). V dropped 0 bases and J dropped 1 base, with 18 bases sitting between them. From germline, CDR1 is SGHTA and CDR2 FQGNSA. The CDR3 runs to 18 residues. Here the CDR3 DNA reads TGTGCCAGCAGCTTAGCGCCGACCTTAGGACAGATTAACTATGGCTACACCTTC. It encodes CASSLAPTLGQINYGYTF.

CDR3 nucleotide sequence: TGTGCCAGCAGTTCCGTGTTGTTTAGCGGGGTACGGGACGAGCAGTACTTC. Protein: CASSSVLFSGVRDEQYF. V and J are TRBV28 and TRBJ2-7; 8 bases match TRBD2. This CDR3 has 17 residues. Germline V lookup: CDR1 MDHEN, CDR2 SYDVKM. Trimming took 4 bases from V and 5 from J; bases not matched to a gene: 16.

This clonotype was seen once. The rearrangement uses TRBV10-3 and TRBJ2-3, with a tentative D call TRBD1 (8 bases). This CDR3 region has 14 residues. The V gene lost 6 bases and the J gene lost 0 bases, with 10 bases spanning the gap. Germline CDR1 is ENHRY and CDR2 is SYGVKD. CDR3 region: CAIRQGGSTDTQYF. DNA of the CDR3: TGTGCCATCAGACAGGGGGGGAGCACAGATACGCAGTATTTT.

This clonotype was counted only a few times. The chain combines TRBV19 with TRBJ1-2, with 7 bases lining up with TRBD1. This CDR3 spans 12 amino acids. CDR1 is LNHDA, CDR2 SQIVND, per germline (reference sequence). The J segment lost 4 bases and the V segment lost 7 bases, leaving 3 bases of the junction unmatched. CDR3 in amino acids: CASTDRAYGYTF. The CDR3 nucleotides read TGTGCCAGTACCGACAGGGCCTATGGCTACACCTTC.

The chain has TRBV12-3 or TRBV12-4 and TRBJ2-3; 9 bases match TRBD1. V lost 5 bases, J lost 4 bases, and 7 bases stayed unmatched. The CDR3 runs to 15 residues. For the CDR3, the DNA is TGTGCCAGCAGTCCATGGGACAGGGACGCAGATACGCAGTATTTT. Protein product: CASSPWDRDADTQYF.

V usage is TRBV10-1 and J usage is TRBJ2-2; unclear D gene. From germline, CDR1 is WNHNN and CDR2 SYGVQD (reference sequence). The CDR3 contains 16 residues. The V end was cut by 3 bases, the J end by 4 bases, with 15 bases between. CDR3 region: CASSESRTPSTGELFF. CDR3 DNA sequence: TGCGCCAGCAGTGAATCCCGGACCCCCAGCACCGGGGAGCTGTTTTTT.

The chain joins TRBV7-8 to TRBJ2-3; unclear D gene. The ends were cut back, 1 base at V and 3 bases at J, with 8 bases in the middle. The CDR3 has 14 amino acids. Germline V gene sequence: CDR1 SGHVS, CDR2 FQNEAQ. The CDR3 here is CASSLVIRTDTQYF. For the CDR3, the DNA is TGTGCCAGCAGCTTAGTCATCAGGACAGATACGCAGTATTTT.

The sample holds one count of this clonotype. This chain joins TRBV7-9 and TRBJ2-1; D may be TRBD1 or TRBD2 (6 bases each). Trimming removed 3 bases from V and 7 bases from J, with 16 bases in between. The CDR3 is 15 residues long. Per the germline V gene, CDR1 is SEHNR and CDR2 is FQNEAQ (reference sequence). In nucleotides, the CDR3 is TGTGCCAGCAGCTTTGGGGGGCAGGGGATGAATGAGCAGTTCTTC. This codes for CASSFGGQGMNEQFF.

The V gene is TRBV7-6, the J gene TRBJ2-4; tentative D call: TRBD1 (5 bases). V was trimmed by 2 bases and J by 4 bases, leaving 12 bases between them. CDR3 size: 15 residues. CDR1 SGHVS and CDR2 FNYEAQ come from the germline V gene. The CDR3 DNA reads as TGTGCCAGCAGCTTAAGCGACAGCCTAAAAAACATTCAGTACTTC. Its protein is CASSLSDSLKNIQYF.

V usage is TRBV10-1 and J usage is TRBJ1-1; the D is unclear. Trimming shortened V by 2 bases and J by 3 bases, and 13 bases separated the two germline ends. The germline V gene encodes CDR1 WNHNN and CDR2 SYGVQD (reference sequence). The CDR3 has 15 amino acids. The CDR3 sequence: CASSERVSWDTEAFF. The CDR3 coding sequence is TGCGCCAGCAGTGAGCGTGTCAGTTGGGACACTGAAGCTTTCTTT.

This clonotype was seen more than once but under ten times. The chain couples TRBV11-2 to TRBJ2-5; 7 nucleotides agree with TRBD2. The CDR3 covers 17 residues. V shed 0 bases, J shed 3 bases, and the junction held 10 bases outside the gene matches. The germline CDR1 and CDR2 sequences are SGHAT and FQNNGV. The CDR3 DNA reads as TGTGCCAGCAGCTTAGATCGTTGGCGGGAGTATGAAGAGACCCAGTACTTC. This translates into CASSLDRWREYEETQYF. Combining the CDR3 with reference TRBV11-2 and TRBJ2-5 gives the whole variable domain EAGVAQSPRYKIIEKRQSVAFWCNPISGHATLYWYQQILGQGPKLLIQFQNNGVVDDSQLPKDRFSAERLKGVDSTLKIQPAKLEDSAVYLCASSLDRWREYEETQYFGPGTRLLVL.

The chain has TRBV28 and TRBJ2-1, with D maybe TRBD2 (6 bases). This CDR3 is built from 13 residues. Trimming cost V 4 bases and J 7 bases, with 11 bases left between them. CDR1 MDHEN and CDR2 SYDVKM come from the germline V gene. Here the CDR3 reads CASSSTSVNEQFF. CDR3 coding DNA: TGTGCCAGCAGTTCGACTAGTGTGAATGAGCAGTTCTTC. The full variable domain, rest sourced from reference TRBV28 and TRBJ2-1, is DVKVTQSSRYLVKRTGEKVFLECVQDMDHENMFWYRQDPGLGLRLIYFSYDVKMKEKGDIPEGYSVSREKKERFSLILESASTNQTSMYLCASSSTSVNEQFFGPGTRLTVL.

This sequence joins TRBV27 and TRBJ2-1; TRBD2 matches at 8 bases. The germline V gene encodes CDR1 MNHEY and CDR2 SMNVEV (reference sequence). V dropped 5 bases and J dropped 5; count of bases not matched to a gene: 8. This CDR3 region has 15 residues. The CDR3 sequence: CASSETSGIHNEQFF. The CDR3 nucleotides read TGTGCCAGCAGTGAAACTAGCGGTATACACAATGAGCAGTTCTTC.

This sequence joins TRBV5-1 and TRBJ2-3; 8 positions match TRBD2. In germline, CDR1 is SGHRS, CDR2 YFSETQ. The CDR3 has 18 amino acids. Trimming removed 5 bases from V and 2 bases from J; junction bases left unmatched: 16. The CDR3 region has the DNA TGCGCCAGCAGACCCAGTTTTTGGCGGGAGGAACCCACAGATACGCAGTATTTT. Amino acids: CASRPSFWREEPTDTQYF.

This clonotype was seen a handful of times. The rearrangement uses TRBV6-5 and TRBJ1-2, with D unclear. The CDR3 is 13 amino acids. Deletions cut 0 bases from V and 8 bases from J, with 10 bases between. The germline gives CDR1 MNHEY, CDR2 SVGAGI. The CDR3 DNA is TGTGCCAGCAGTTACTCGAGGGCTCAAGGCTACACCTTC. It yields the protein CASSYSRAQGYTF.

The chain uses TRBV19 and TRBJ2-1, with a possible D match to TRBD2 (5 bases). Germline V gene lookup returns CDR1 LNHDA and CDR2 SQIVND (reference sequence). The CDR3 is 14 residues long. V lost 10 bases and J lost 8, with 21 bases in between. The CDR3 protein is CATQTLAQVDEQFF. CDR3 DNA: TGTGCCACTCAGACGCTAGCACAAGTCGATGAGCAGTTCTTC.

This clonotype has more than one count but fewer than ten. The chain links TRBV19 to TRBJ2-7; 8 bases align to TRBD1. Losses at the gene ends were 3 bases for V and 2 bases for J; bases not matched to a gene: 12. Per germline, CDR1 LNHDA and CDR2 SQIVND (reference sequence). The CDR3 runs 17 residues. CDR3 nucleotides: TGTGCCAGTAGTATCCTTCCCGGGACAGGCCTTACCTACGAGCAGTACTTC. Its protein product is CASSILPGTGLTYEQYF.

The chain combines TRBV30 with TRBJ1-1; 9 bases agree with TRBD1. Unmatched junction bases numbered 3, after V lost 3 bases and J lost 4 bases. CDR3 length equals 13 residues. Germline V gives CDR1 GTSNPN, CDR2 SVGIG (reference sequence). The CDR3 region is CAWSPGQGTEAFF. CDR3 DNA sequence: TGTGCCTGGAGCCCGGGACAGGGCACTGAAGCTTTCTTT.

V is TRBV28 and J is TRBJ1-1; no clear D gene. With 4 bases removed from V and 1 base from J, the gap between germline ends came to 10 bases. The CDR3 has 14 amino acids. Germline V lookup: CDR1 MDHEN, CDR2 SYDVKM. CDR3 sequence reads: CASSSKPENTEAFF. CDR3 DNA sequence: TGTGCCAGCAGTTCAAAACCGGAGAACACTGAAGCTTTCTTT.

The chain joins TRBV27 to TRBJ2-1; 7 bases align to TRBD2. V was pared by 7 bases and J by 8 bases, with 8 bases of the junction left unmatched. Per germline, CDR1 MNHEY and CDR2 SMNVEV (reference sequence). This CDR3 region has 13 residues. In DNA, the CDR3 is TGTGCCAGCATGGAGGGAGGGCTTGATGAGCAGTTCTTC. Encoded protein: CASMEGGLDEQFF.

The CDR3 nucleotides are TGTGCTAGTGCCCTTTGGGGGGGACAAGTATTCTATGGCTACACCTTC. Its translation: CASALWGGQVFYGYTF. The chain couples TRBV12-5 to TRBJ1-2; D might be TRBD1 (6 bases). Per the germline V gene, CDR1 is LGHNT and CDR2 is FRNRAP. The CDR3 extends over 16 amino acids. Trimming pared 7 bases from V and 4 bases from J, leaving 22 bases between.

This sequence joins TRBV28 and TRBJ1-1; D remains unclear. The V end was cut by 1 base, the J end by 5 bases, with 8 bases between. The CDR3 sequence is 13 residues long. Looked up from germline, CDR1 is MDHEN and CDR2 is SYDVKM. CDR3 bases: TGTGCCAGCAGTTTATACCGGAAAACTGAAGCTTTCTTT. Encoded protein: CASSLYRKTEAFF. The full variable domain, its missing parts supplied by reference TRBV28 and TRBJ1-1, is DVKVTQSSRYLVKRTGEKVFLECVQDMDHENMFWYRQDPGLGLRLIYFSYDVKMKEKGDIPEGYSVSREKKERFSLILESASTNQTSMYLCASSLYRKTEAFFGQGTRLTVV.

J is TRBJ1-4 and V is TRBV21-1; the table gives TRBD1 as D, unverified against the DNA. TRBV21-1 is tagged as a pseudogene. The CDR3 covers 15 residues. Written as DNA, the CDR3 is TGTGCCAGCAGCAGATCCGGGACGGTTAATGAAAAACTGTTTTTT. This gives the protein CASSRSGTVNEKLFF.